A single sample gave rise to the 24 T cell receptor beta chains below, sequenced in a study of early T cells in non-severe SARS-CoV-2 infection. TCRdb passed the 5' RACE reads through MiXCR, listing each CDR3 protein once. This table has 25,000 to 35,000 distinct CDR3 sequences, over 2.5% appearing once. Sequenced: whole blood. The receptors come from an adult who was a healthcare worker with PCR-confirmed SARS-CoV-2 infection or an uninfected control (not recorded which).

This clonotype occurred many times. The rearrangement links TRBV5-4 to TRBJ2-7; possibly TRBD1 for D (6 bases). In germline, CDR1 is SGHNT, CDR2 YYREEE (reference sequence). This CDR3 comprises 15 residues. V shed 4 bases and J shed 3 bases, with 17 bases lying between them. The CDR3 region has the DNA TGTGCCAGCAGCGGGGGTCCGGGACACAACTACGAGCAGTACGTC. Amino acids: CASSGGPGHNYEQYV.

This clonotype was detected many times. This chain joins TRBV27 and TRBJ1-1; 8 bases are shared with TRBD1. The germline V gene has CDR1 MNHEY and CDR2 SMNVEV (reference sequence). Trimming at V came to 5 bases and at J to 6 bases, leaving 11 bases not matched to a gene. CDR3 size: 15 residues. CDR3 bases: TGTGCCAGCAGTCTCCAGGGGGCCGGAGTCGCTGAAGCTTTCTTT. It is translated as CASSLQGAGVAEAFF.

This clonotype showed up many times. The chain combines TRBV20-1 with TRBJ2-3; maybe TRBD2 (6 bases). Germline V gene data show CDR1 as DFQATT and CDR2 as SNEGSKA (reference sequence). V lost 6 bases and J 2 bases, leaving 15 bases between the germline ends. CDR3 length: 14 residues. The CDR3 DNA follows: TGCAGTGCCGAACGACTAGTAAACACAGATACGCAGTATTTT. This translates into CSAERLVNTDTQYF.

This clonotype was seen many times. This chain links TRBV29-1 with TRBJ1-2; D may be TRBD1 (5 bases). Per the germline V gene, CDR1 is SQVTM and CDR2 is ANQGSEA. The V and J ends lost 2 bases and 7 bases respectively, with 14 bases between them. The CDR3 has 13 amino acids. CDR3 protein: CSVEQGVWSGYTF. The CDR3 nucleotides are TGCAGCGTTGAACAGGGTGTTTGGAGTGGCTACACCTTC.

This clonotype has just a few counts. The rearrangement uses TRBV7-3 and TRBJ2-3; 8 bases match TRBD1. The CDR3 length is 14 residues. CDR1 is SGHTA, CDR2 FQGTGA, per germline. The CDR3 DNA reads as TGTGCTACTCGCAGGGGGCCGAGCACAGATACGCAGTATTTT. This encodes CATRRGPSTDTQYF.

At least ten counts were recorded for this clonotype. The chain is built from TRBV12-5 and TRBJ2-1; D is unresolved. The ends were cut back, 5 bases at V and 7 bases at J, with 18 bases in the middle. The CDR3 consists of 15 residues. Germline CDR1 LGHNT, CDR2 FRNRAP. The CDR3 sequence: CASGLGPGGSNEQFF. Here the CDR3 DNA reads TGTGCTAGTGGTCTAGGACCAGGTGGGTCGAATGAGCAGTTCTTC.

This clonotype was recorded many times. The chain couples TRBV6-7 to TRBJ2-1; D gene uncertain. TRBV6-7 falls under the ORF class, with uncertain function. The germline V and J ends were trimmed by 0 bases and 6 bases, with 6 bases remaining between them. CDR3 length: 13 amino acids. The DNA for the CDR3 is TGTGCCAGCAGTTACTCGATTCTCAATGAGCAGTTCTTC. It codes for CASSYSILNEQFF.

This clonotype was observed many times. The chain couples TRBV20-1 to TRBJ2-1; 8 nucleotides match TRBD2. Trimming cost V 6 bases and J 5 bases; bases outside gene matches: 9. This CDR3 region has 14 residues. Per germline, CDR1 DFQATT and CDR2 SNEGSKA (reference sequence). This chain's CDR3 is CSAPGTRSDNEQFF. In DNA, the CDR3 is TGCAGTGCCCCCGGGACTAGAAGCGACAATGAGCAGTTCTTC.

In this sample, this clonotype turned up many times. This rearrangement joins TRBV6-2 or TRBV6-3 to TRBJ1-5, with 7 positions matching TRBD1. Per germline, CDR1 MNHEY and CDR2 SVGEGT. Trimming at V came to 5 bases and at J to 2 bases, leaving 6 bases not matched to a gene. This CDR3 spans 15 amino acids. CDR3 loop: CASSNRGGGNQPQHF. In DNA, the CDR3 is TGTGCCAGCAGTAACAGGGGAGGGGGCAATCAGCCCCAGCATTTT.

This clonotype appeared many times. This chain connects TRBV5-4 to TRBJ2-1; 8 bases match TRBD2. This CDR3 is 15 amino acids long. V shed 4 bases and J 6 bases; nucleotides not matched to a gene: 9. Germline CDR1 and CDR2: SGHNT and YYREEE (reference sequence). The DNA of the CDR3 is TGTGCCAGCAGCGGCGAAGGGACTAGAGGCAATGAGCAGTTCTTC. It encodes CASSGEGTRGNEQFF.

The chain links TRBV7-2 to TRBJ2-1; 7 positions agree with TRBD1. Germline V lookup: CDR1 SGHTA, CDR2 FQGNSA. CDR3 length: 13 amino acids. V lost 5 bases to trimming and J lost 7 bases; unmatched junction nucleotides: 5. CDR3 in DNA: TGTGCCAGCAGCCCAACAGGGGTGAATGAGCAGTTCTTC. Its translation is CASSPTGVNEQFF.

This clonotype was seen ten or more times. The chain joins TRBV12-3 or TRBV12-4 to TRBJ2-2; unclear D gene. This CDR3 spans 15 amino acids. V was pared by 3 bases and J by 0 bases, with 8 bases between. The CDR3 bases are TGTGCCAGCAGTTTCTACCGATCGAACACCGGGGAGCTGTTTTTT. It specifies CASSFYRSNTGELFF.

This clonotype came up many times. This rearrangement joins TRBV20-1 to TRBJ2-1, with D possibly TRBD1 on 5 matching bases. The CDR3 consists of 13 residues. V was trimmed by 1 base and J by 4 bases, leaving 8 bases between them. Germline V gives CDR1 DFQATT, CDR2 SNEGSKA (reference sequence). This CDR3 reads CSARGQNYNEQFF. DNA for the CDR3: TGCAGTGCTAGAGGACAGAATTACAATGAGCAGTTCTTC.

This clonotype showed up many times. V gene TRBV9 combines with J gene TRBJ1-1; TRBD1 agrees at 7 bases. Losses at the gene ends were 3 bases for V and 6 bases for J; bases not matched to a gene: 11. CDR1 and CDR2 (germline): SGDLS, YYNGEE. This CDR3 spans 15 amino acids. The CDR3 DNA follows: TGTGCCAGCAGCGCCTCGTCACAGGGGTACGCTGAAGCTTTCTTT. Protein product: CASSASSQGYAEAFF.

In its sample, this clonotype was seen many times. This rearrangement joins TRBV2 to TRBJ2-3, with D possibly matching TRBD2 (6 bases). Germline loops: CDR1 SNHLY, CDR2 FYNNEI. The CDR3 spans 14 residues. V shed 6 bases and J shed 1 base, with 11 bases lying between them. CDR3 bases: TGTGCCAGCAGGGGGACTTCCCGCACAGATACGCAGTATTTT. This encodes CASRGTSRTDTQYF.

This clonotype occurred many times. The rearrangement joins TRBV7-9 to TRBJ1-5, with 7 positions matching TRBD1. This CDR3 is built from 15 residues. Germline loops: CDR1 SEHNR, CDR2 FQNEAQ (reference sequence). J gave up 2 bases and V 6 bases, and 7 bases lay outside the gene matches. The CDR3 DNA reads TGTGCCAGCAGTCCCGGGACAGCTCGCAATCAGCCCCAGCATTTT. Translated, it gives CASSPGTARNQPQHF.

Ten or more counts support this clonotype. The chain uses TRBV5-1 and TRBJ1-5; D call uncertain. Germline CDR1 is SGHRS and CDR2 is YFSETQ. The germline V and J ends were trimmed by 0 bases and 4 bases, with 8 bases remaining between them. CDR3 length: 14 amino acids. CDR3 sequence: CASSLESANQPQHF. In nucleotides, the CDR3 is TGCGCCAGCAGCTTGGAAAGCGCTAATCAGCCCCAGCATTTT.

The table lists this clonotype with many counts. The chain joins TRBV12-3 or TRBV12-4 to TRBJ1-2; the match to TRBD1 covers 8 bases. Trimming at V came to 6 bases and at J to 5 bases, leaving 17 bases not matched to a gene. This CDR3 comprises 17 residues. The CDR3: CASSLTLLDRELYGYTF. In DNA form, the CDR3 reads TGTGCCAGCAGCTTAACCCTCTTGGACAGGGAGTTATATGGCTACACCTTC.

The chain couples TRBV7-8 to TRBJ2-7; 7 nucleotides match TRBD1. Germline trimming cut 5 bases from V and 2 bases from J; bases unmatched to any gene: 6. The V gene's germline CDR1 is SGHVS and CDR2 FQNEAQ. The CDR3 has 14 amino acids. As DNA, the CDR3 is TGTGCCAGCAGCCCGAGACAGGGTCCCTACGAGCAGTACGTC. As protein: CASSPRQGPYEQYV.

Ten or more counts support this clonotype. This chain connects TRBV12-3 or TRBV12-4 to TRBJ1-4; D not certain. The CDR3 totals 16 residues. Deletions cut 1 base from V and 0 bases from J, with 9 bases between. The CDR3 DNA is TGTGCCAGCAGTTTAGAGGCAGCCGCAACTAATGAAAAACTGTTTTTT. Residues: CASSLEAAATNEKLFF.

This clonotype was detected only a few times. The CDR3 coding sequence is TGTGCCAGCAGCTTAGATGGGAACTCCTACGAGCAGTACGTC. It codes for CASSLDGNSYEQYV. The J gene is TRBJ2-7, the V gene TRBV11-2; D gene ambiguous. The CDR3 sequence is 14 residues long. Trimming removed 0 bases at V and 0 bases at J, with 6 bases between. Germline CDR1 is SGHAT and CDR2 is FQNNGV.

This clonotype was counted ten times or more. This sequence joins TRBV7-2 and TRBJ1-1; the match to TRBD1 covers 7 bases. In germline, CDR1 is SGHTA, CDR2 FQGNSA. The CDR3 runs 16 residues. V dropped 5 bases and J dropped 5; count of bases not matched to a gene: 14. CDR3 nucleotide sequence: TGTGCCAGCAGCCTAAGGCAGGGGGGTGGCAGAACTGAAGCTTTCTTT. This translates into CASSLRQGGGRTEAFF.

This clonotype was found many times. The rearrangement links TRBV7-3 to TRBJ2-1, with D unclear. Germline assignment: CDR1 SGHTA and CDR2 FQGTGA. The CDR3 length is 14 residues. V was shortened by 4 bases and J by 6 bases, with 13 bases between the two germline ends. The CDR3 here is CASSSGPLFNEQFF. CDR3 nucleotide sequence: TGTGCCAGCAGCTCCGGGCCCCTTTTCAATGAGCAGTTCTTC.

This clonotype was detected many times. The V call is TRBV6-6, the J call TRBJ1-5; D remains unclear. Trimming left V 5 bases short and J 5 bases short, with 10 bases between. The CDR3 is made up of 13 amino acids. The V gene's germline CDR1 is MNHNY and CDR2 SVGAGI (reference sequence). The CDR3 loop reads CASSMTPDQPQHF. The DNA of the CDR3 is TGTGCCAGCAGTATGACACCCGATCAGCCCCAGCATTTT.